This T cell receptor (beta chain) was captured in a study of blood T cell repertoires in COVID-19. Study context: Acute and convalescent COVID-19 specimens originated in the United States, Italy and Spain. T cells, B-cell-depleted T cells, or PBMCs supplied cDNA or gDNA.

Per the original data handling: Amplifying reference gene primers gave estimates of nucleated cell counts. Profiled with immunoSEQ multiplex PCR; TCRdb holds only in-frame clones, not every one. V, J and clone size derive from that table, while D and trimming were established from the DNA sequence. The sample includes 200,000 or so clones, roughly 79% of them seen just once. The CDR3 length is 15 residues. The V segment lost 5 bases and the J segment 7 bases; nucleotides outside the gene matches: 10. Germline assignment: CDR1 SGHTA and CDR2 FQGTGA. The receptor was derived from a man between 60 and 70 years old with active or convalescent COVID-19. The V call is TRBV7-3, the J call TRBJ2-2; the match to TRBD2 covers 7 bases. The sample consisted of peripheral blood. The CDR3, as DNA: TGTGCCAGCAGCCCGGCGGGAGCGAGGGGCGGGGAGCTGTTTTTT. This translates into CASSPAGARGGELFF.